The 15 T cell receptor beta chains below all came from one sample that was sequenced in a study of blood T cell repertoires in COVID-19. The table came from immunoSEQ multiplex PCR; TCRdb's copy has only in-frame clones and leaves some out. The sample has approximately 140,000 clones, 75% to 90% seen once. Sequenced material: peripheral blood. The source of these receptors is an older man with acute or convalescent COVID-19.

The chain is built from TRBV5-1 and TRBJ2-7; the D gene is possibly TRBD1 (8 bases). Germline lookup yields CDR1 SGHRS and CDR2 YFSETQ. CDR3 length: 13 residues. V lost 3 bases and J lost 4, with 11 bases in between. Here the CDR3 reads CASSSQGGYEQYF. In DNA form, the CDR3 reads TGCGCCAGCAGCTCACAGGGGGGGTACGAGCAGTACTTC.

The V call is TRBV3-1 (or the pseudogene TRBV3-2), the J call TRBJ1-4; no definite D call. Looked up from germline, CDR1 is LGHDT and CDR2 is YNNKEL (reference sequence). V was trimmed by 0 bases and J by 8 bases, leaving 4 bases between them. The CDR3 sequence is 12 residues long. The CDR3 here is CASSQDLEKLFF. The CDR3 DNA reads TGTGCCAGCAGCCAAGATCTGGAAAAACTGTTTTTT.

This clone has a handful of counts. The chain employs TRBV24-1 and TRBJ1-2, with 7 bases that match TRBD1. Germline CDR1 reads KGHDR; CDR2 reads SFDVKD. V lost 5 bases and J lost 6; bases outside the gene matches: 5. This CDR3 spans 13 amino acids. The CDR3 coding sequence is TGTGCCACCAGTGTAACAGGGGCACATGGCTACACCTTC. As protein: CATSVTGAHGYTF.

This sequence joins TRBV7-8 and TRBJ2-2, with 8 bases lining up with TRBD2. Trimming removed 1 base from V and 3 bases from J; junction bases left unmatched: 7. The CDR3 spans 17 residues. Germline CDR1 SGHVS, CDR2 FQNEAQ. Here the CDR3 reads CASSLVRGRFDTGELFF. The CDR3 DNA reads TGTGCCAGCAGCTTAGTCCGCGGGAGGTTCGACACCGGGGAGCTGTTTTTT.

The rearrangement joins TRBV7-3 to TRBJ1-2; D unresolved. Germline V gene lookup returns CDR1 SGHTA and CDR2 FQGTGA. The V end lost 5 bases, the J end lost 0 bases, and 7 bases lay between the germline ends. The length of the CDR3 is 13 residues. CDR3 sequence (DNA): TGTGCCAGCAGCCCGACACCTAACTATGGCTACACCTTC. It encodes CASSPTPNYGYTF.

V and J are TRBV30 and TRBJ2-3; TRBD1 might be the D (5 bases). V lost 0 bases and J 1 base, leaving 8 bases between the germline ends. Germline CDR1 and CDR2: GTSNPN and SVGIG (reference sequence). This CDR3 region has 14 residues. CDR3 sequence: CAWSVVRGTDTQYF. The CDR3 coding sequence is TGTGCCTGGAGTGTAGTCAGGGGCACAGATACGCAGTATTTT.

The chain uses TRBV11-2 and TRBJ2-7; 10 bases fit TRBD1. The germline V gene encodes CDR1 SGHAT and CDR2 FQNNGV. J lost 1 base, V lost 3 bases, and 6 bases had no gene match. This CDR3 spans 16 amino acids. CDR3 sequence reads: CASSFPGQGGSYEQYF. CDR3 coding DNA: TGTGCCAGCAGCTTCCCTGGACAGGGGGGATCCTACGAGCAGTACTTC.

V gene TRBV6-5 combines with J gene TRBJ2-7; 7 bases match TRBD1. The CDR3 runs 13 residues. Germline values: CDR1 MNHEY, CDR2 SVGAGI. The V gene end was trimmed by 8 bases and the J gene end by 3 bases; junction bases not matched to a gene: 7. The CDR3 protein is CASRGQTLYEQYF. CDR3 in DNA: TGTGCCAGCCGGGGACAGACCCTCTACGAGCAGTACTTC.

The chain employs TRBV5-4 and TRBJ2-3, with a tentative D call TRBD1 (6 bases). Trimming left V 0 bases short and J 1 base short, with 6 bases between. The CDR3 loop spans 14 amino acids. The V gene's germline CDR1 is SGHNT and CDR2 YYREEE (reference sequence). CDR3 residues: CASSLEGGTDTQYF. The CDR3 DNA sequence: TGTGCCAGCAGCTTGGAGGGGGGCACAGATACGCAGTATTTT.

The gene calls are TRBV10-2 and TRBJ1-2; D is perhaps TRBD1 (6 bases). Germline V gives CDR1 WSHSY, CDR2 SAAADI. The CDR3 length is 13 residues. Trimming took off 6 bases at V and 8 bases at J, with 16 bases between the two ends. In nucleotides, the CDR3 is TGCGCCAGCAGCTACAGGGTAGGACCGGGCTACACCTTC. Its translation: CASSYRVGPGYTF.

The CDR3 protein is CSVTPHLDPGEQYF. The CDR3 DNA sequence: TGCAGCGTGACCCCCCACCTCGACCCGGGCGAGCAGTACTTC. The V and J genes are TRBV29-1 and TRBJ2-7; D remains unclear. Per germline, CDR1 SQVTM and CDR2 ANQGSEA. The CDR3 runs to 14 residues. V lost 6 bases, J lost 6 bases, and 21 bases lay in between.

This clone has only one observation. The chain links TRBV6-5 to TRBJ2-1, with 7 bases identical to TRBD2. With 0 bases clipped from V and 5 bases from J, the junction kept 7 bases outside the gene matches. Germline CDR1 is MNHEY and CDR2 is SVGAGI. This CDR3 region has 16 residues. The CDR3 loop is CASSYSSGTIDNEQFF. The CDR3 DNA reads as TGTGCCAGCAGTTACTCGAGCGGGACTATAGACAATGAGCAGTTCTTC.

The chain has TRBV19 and TRBJ1-1, with a tentative D call TRBD1 (5 bases). In germline, CDR1 is LNHDA, CDR2 SQIVND (reference sequence). The CDR3 totals 13 residues. V lost 7 bases, J lost 3 bases, and 12 bases lay in between. CDR3 coding DNA: TGTGCCAGTAAACCCGGGGGGTACACTGAAGCTTTCTTT. Its protein is CASKPGGYTEAFF.

The chain's CDR3 is CASTRTDTQYF. CDR3 in DNA: TGTGCCAGCACTCGCACAGATACGCAGTATTTT. The chain is built from TRBV12-3 or TRBV12-4 and TRBJ2-3; D gene uncertain. The length of the CDR3 is 11 residues. The ends were cut back, 7 bases at V and 1 base at J, with 3 bases in the middle.

The chain uses TRBV10-3 and TRBJ2-7, with 11 bases fitting TRBD1. Looked up from germline, CDR1 is ENHRY and CDR2 is SYGVKD. There are 14 residues in the CDR3. After removal of 8 bases from V and 4 bases from J, the junction contained 7 bases not matched to a gene. CDR3 residues: CAIGTGQGAYEQYF. CDR3 sequence (DNA): TGTGCCATCGGCACCGGACAGGGGGCTTACGAGCAGTACTTC.